One and the same sample provided the 27 T cell receptor beta chains below, sequenced in a study of blood T cell repertoires in COVID-19. Clones were sequenced by immunoSEQ multiplex PCR, and TCRdb holds only the in-frame ones, with some missing. The sample holds nearly 250,000 clones; 70% to 90% are singletons and the top ten take approximately 9%. The source material was PBMCs or T cells enriched from blood (not recorded which). All receptors come from a woman aged 45-65 years with acute COVID-19.

This chain uses TRBV19 with TRBJ1-3, with a weak D call TRBD1 (5 bases). The CDR3 covers 15 residues. Germline V gives CDR1 LNHDA, CDR2 SQIVND (reference sequence). Trimming shortened V by 8 bases and J by 0 bases, and 14 bases separated the two germline ends. The chain's CDR3 is CASSQGFSSGNTIYF. The CDR3, as DNA: TGTGCCAGTTCTCAGGGTTTCAGCTCTGGAAACACCATATATTTT. Full variable domain (rest looked up from reference TRBV19 and TRBJ1-3): DGGITQSPKYLFRKEGQNVTLSCEQNLNHDAMYWYRQDPGQGLRLIYYSQIVNDFQKGDIAEGYSVSREKKESFPLTVTSAQKNPTAFYLCASSQGFSSGNTIYFGEGSWLTVV.

The rearrangement joins TRBV7-2 to TRBJ1-3, with TRBD1 matching 7 bases. After removal of 5 bases from V and 0 bases from J, the junction contained 4 bases not matched to a gene. CDR1 and CDR2 (germline): SGHTA, FQGNSA. This CDR3 has 15 residues. CDR3 DNA sequence: TGTGCCAGCAGCCCACCAGGGGGCTCTGGAAACACCATATATTTT. Translating it yields CASSPPGGSGNTIYF.

The rearrangement joins TRBV20-1 to TRBJ1-4; D ambiguous. In germline, CDR1 is DFQATT, CDR2 SNEGSKA (reference sequence). Trimming removed 3 bases at V and 5 bases at J, with 13 bases between. This CDR3 has 14 residues. The DNA of the CDR3 is TGCAGTGCTAGTTCAGGCGATACCAATGAAAAACTGTTTTTT. Translation gives CSASSGDTNEKLFF.

The chain combines TRBV7-2 with TRBJ2-5; D unclear. CDR1 SGHTA and CDR2 FQGNSA come from the germline V gene. V was cut by 1 base and J by 1 base, with 10 bases left in between. This CDR3 comprises 15 residues. As DNA, the CDR3 is TGTGCCAGCAGCTTAGACGCACAGTTCCAAGAGACCCAGTACTTC. Translated, it gives CASSLDAQFQETQYF. Based on the CDR3 plus reference TRBV7-2 and TRBJ2-5, the full variable domain is GAGVSQSPSNKVTEKGKDVELRCDPISGHTALYWYRQSLGQGLEFLIYFQGNSAPDKSGLPSDRFSAERTGGSVSTLTIQRTQQEDSAVYLCASSLDAQFQETQYFGPGTRLLVL.

The V call is TRBV30, the J call TRBJ1-1, with TRBD1 as a possible D gene (5 bases). Germline CDR1 GTSNPN, CDR2 SVGIG (reference sequence). Trimming left V 0 bases short and J 5 bases short, with 13 bases between. This CDR3 has 14 amino acids. Written as DNA, the CDR3 is TGTGCCTGGAGTGTTGGGGGGAGTGGAACTGAAGCTTTCTTT. It encodes CAWSVGGSGTEAFF.

The rearrangement uses TRBV19 and TRBJ1-5, with D possibly being TRBD1 (5 bases). V shed 2 bases and J shed 1 base, with 12 bases lying between them. CDR3 length: 16 amino acids. Looked up from germline, CDR1 is LNHDA and CDR2 is SQIVND (reference sequence). The CDR3 nucleotides read TGTGCCAGTAGTATATGGGGGGTTCAGAGCAATCAGCCCCAGCATTTT. Translation gives CASSIWGVQSNQPQHF.

This chain links TRBV6-5 with TRBJ2-7; 10 bases match TRBD1. J was trimmed by 4 bases and V by 6 bases; bases with no gene match: 3. The CDR3 has 13 amino acids. The germline V gene encodes CDR1 MNHEY and CDR2 SVGAGI. CDR3 amino acids: CASRGTGEYEQYF. DNA of the CDR3: TGTGCCAGCAGGGGGACAGGGGAGTACGAGCAGTACTTC.

The chain recombines TRBV7-2 with TRBJ1-6; D is perhaps TRBD1 (5 bases). In germline, CDR1 is SGHTA, CDR2 FQGNSA. The V end was cut by 5 bases, the J end by 9 bases, with 14 bases between. This CDR3 has 14 residues. CDR3 amino acids: CASSPGGDSSPLHF. In DNA, the CDR3 is TGTGCCAGCAGCCCCGGGGGGGATAGTTCACCCCTCCACTTT.

J is TRBJ2-5 and V is TRBV3-1 (or the pseudogene TRBV3-2), with 10 positions matching TRBD2. Looked up from germline, CDR1 is LGHDT and CDR2 is YNNKEL (reference sequence). V lost 3 bases to trimming and J lost 1 base; unmatched junction nucleotides: 5. The CDR3 is made up of 16 amino acids. In nucleotides, the CDR3 is TGTGCCAGCAGCCAGGATAGCGGGGGGTCCCAAGAGACCCAGTACTTC. This translates into CASSQDSGGSQETQYF.

The chain combines TRBV3-1 (or the pseudogene TRBV3-2) with TRBJ1-2, with TRBD1 matching over 7 bases. The CDR3 totals 17 residues. V lost 0 bases, J lost 1 base, and 8 bases stayed unmatched. CDR1 and CDR2 from the germline V gene are LGHDT and YNNKEL (reference sequence). For the CDR3, the DNA is TGTGCCAGCAGCCAAGACTGCCAAGGGGGCGGTAACTATGGCTACACCTTC. Its protein product is CASSQDCQGGGNYGYTF.

The chain employs TRBV18 and TRBJ1-4; maybe TRBD1 (5 bases). Trimming took off 1 base at V and 6 bases at J, with 21 bases between the two ends. Germline values: CDR1 KGHSH, CDR2 LQKENI. The CDR3 has 18 residues. In DNA, the CDR3 is TGTGCCAGCTCACCACTTGAATTCAGTCAGGGTAAAGATGAAAAACTGTTTTTT. It specifies CASSPLEFSQGKDEKLFF. Together with reference TRBV18 and TRBJ1-4, the CDR3 gives the full variable domain: NAGVMQNPRHLVRRRGQEARLRCSPMKGHSHVYWYRQLPEEGLKFMVYLQKENIIDESGMPKERFSAEFPKEGPSILRIQQVVRGDSAAYFCASSPLEFSQGKDEKLFFGSGTQLSVL.

This clone was seen only once. The chain combines TRBV24-1 with TRBJ2-3, with 8 bases identical to TRBD1. The germline V gene has CDR1 KGHDR and CDR2 SFDVKD. The CDR3 spans 17 residues. The V segment lost 3 bases and the J segment 2 bases; nucleotides outside the gene matches: 9. CDR3 sequence reads: CATSDRTGGGNTDTQYF. CDR3 sequence (DNA): TGTGCCACCAGTGATAGAACAGGGGGAGGAAACACAGATACGCAGTATTTT.

CDR3 bases: TGTGCCAGCAGCCAAGATCGGGGGTTCGGGGGCTACACCTTC. It specifies CASSQDRGFGGYTF. This chain joins TRBV3-1 (or the pseudogene TRBV3-2) and TRBJ1-2; possible D gene TRBD1, 5 bases. V lost 0 bases and J lost 8, with 13 bases in between. The CDR3 runs to 14 residues. CDR1 LGHDT and CDR2 YNNKEL come from the germline V gene (reference sequence).

V gene TRBV2 combines with J gene TRBJ1-1; TRBD1 matches at 7 bases. Germline trimming cut 3 bases from V and 1 base from J; bases unmatched to any gene: 2. CDR3 length: 14 residues. Germline CDR1 is SNHLY and CDR2 is FYNNEI. The CDR3 DNA sequence: TGTGCCAGCAGTGAGAGGGGGCCGAACACTGAAGCTTTCTTT. Its translation: CASSERGPNTEAFF.

The chain links TRBV12-5 to TRBJ1-4, with TRBD1 identical over 11 bases. J gave up 7 bases and V 1 base, and 8 bases lay outside the gene matches. The CDR3 is made up of 17 amino acids. From germline, CDR1 is LGHNT and CDR2 FRNRAP. This chain's CDR3 is CASGLGPDGTGGEKLFF. CDR3 DNA sequence: TGTGCTAGTGGTTTGGGTCCCGATGGGACAGGGGGTGAAAAACTGTTTTTT.

V gene TRBV5-4 combines with J gene TRBJ2-3; 9 bases are shared with TRBD2. The CDR3 consists of 16 residues. V lost 4 bases, J lost 0 bases, and 6 bases stayed unmatched. Germline-derived CDR1 and CDR2 are SGHNT and YYREEE (reference sequence). The CDR3 DNA is TGTGCCAGCAGCCCGGTAGCGGGAGCTAGCACAGATACGCAGTATTTT. Its protein product is CASSPVAGASTDTQYF.

This clone came up a few times. This chain connects TRBV10-3 to TRBJ2-3; TRBD2 matches at 9 bases. The CDR3 spans 18 residues. Losses at the gene ends were 6 bases for V and 8 bases for J; bases not matched to a gene: 21. Germline V gene lookup returns CDR1 ENHRY and CDR2 SYGVKD. The CDR3 nucleotides read TGTGCCATCAGCGATATTCTTGTAGCTCAGCGGGGGGAATTTACGCAGTATTTT. It specifies CAISDILVAQRGEFTQYF.

V and J are TRBV5-4 and TRBJ2-7; perhaps TRBD1 as D (5 bases). Germline CDR1 is SGHNT and CDR2 is YYREEE (reference sequence). The germline V and J ends were trimmed by 4 bases and 1 base, with 9 bases remaining between them. The CDR3 is 13 amino acids. The CDR3 DNA follows: TGTGCCAGCAGCGTCGACAGATCCTACGAGCAGTACTTC. This gives the protein CASSVDRSYEQYF.

This rearrangement joins TRBV5-1 to TRBJ2-2; D is unresolved. The ends were cut back, 3 bases at V and 0 bases at J, with 9 bases in the middle. This CDR3 region has 15 residues. Germline CDR1 and CDR2: SGHRS and YFSETQ. CDR3: CASSSQNPNTGELFF. The CDR3 DNA sequence: TGCGCCAGCAGCTCGCAGAACCCGAACACCGGGGAGCTGTTTTTT.

The chain is built from TRBV10-3 and TRBJ2-2, with TRBD1 identical over 8 bases. Germline V gene sequence: CDR1 ENHRY, CDR2 SYGVKD. The CDR3 length is 13 residues. Trimming at V came to 4 bases and at J to 7 bases, leaving 2 bases not matched to a gene. CDR3 protein: CAISVDRGGELFF. CDR3 bases: TGTGCCATCAGTGTAGACAGGGGCGGGGAGCTGTTTTTT.

This clone was seen a few times. The chain couples TRBV6-5 to TRBJ1-5; TRBD1 aligns across 7 bases. This CDR3 is built from 15 residues. V trimming: 2 bases; J trimming: 7 bases; junction bases outside the gene matches: 8. Germline-derived CDR1 and CDR2 are MNHEY and SVGAGI. CDR3 region: CASSYDGRGRQPQHF. CDR3 DNA: TGTGCCAGCAGTTACGATGGTAGGGGGCGGCAGCCCCAGCATTTT.

The rearrangement uses TRBV7-2 and TRBJ1-2, with D possibly matching TRBD1 (6 bases). The germline V gene encodes CDR1 SGHTA and CDR2 FQGNSA. V lost 3 bases, J lost 0 bases, and 20 bases lay in between. The CDR3 is 18 amino acids. CDR3 amino acids: CASSLYLTGTAANYGYTF. CDR3 DNA: TGTGCCAGCAGCTTGTACCTCACAGGGACGGCAGCTAACTATGGCTACACCTTC.

The chain has TRBV19 and TRBJ1-2; 9 bases are shared with TRBD1. V lost 4 bases and J lost 14; bases outside the gene matches: 5. Per germline, CDR1 LNHDA and CDR2 SQIVND (reference sequence). The length of the CDR3 is 11 residues. The CDR3 loop reads CASSTGTGSTF. The DNA of the CDR3 is TGTGCCAGTAGTACCGGGACAGGGAGTACCTTC. Based on the CDR3 plus reference TRBV19 and TRBJ1-2, the full variable domain is DGGITQSPKYLFRKEGQNVTLSCEQNLNHDAMYWYRQDPGQGLRLIYYSQIVNDFQKGDIAEGYSVSREKKESFPLTVTSAQKNPTAFYLCASSTGTGSTFGSGTRLTVV.

The chain couples TRBV18 to TRBJ1-5; 9 nucleotides line up with TRBD1. Germline values: CDR1 KGHSH, CDR2 LQKENI. This CDR3 spans 17 amino acids. The trim removed 3 bases at V and 6 bases at J, leaving 12 bases unmatched. DNA of the CDR3: TGTGCCAGCTCACCCGGGACAGGGAACTCGGACGTTCAGCCCCAGCATTTT. This codes for CASSPGTGNSDVQPQHF.

The chain recombines TRBV11-3 with TRBJ2-7; 7 positions agree with TRBD1. Germline CDR1 and CDR2: SGHNT and YENEEA. V shed 4 bases, J shed 3 bases, and the junction held 12 bases outside the gene matches. This CDR3 comprises 16 residues. CDR3 region: CASSSSPDRAIYEQYF. CDR3 in DNA: TGTGCCAGCAGCTCATCACCTGACAGGGCGATCTACGAGCAGTACTTC.

This clone was seen once. The V and J genes are TRBV7-3 and TRBJ1-2; the D is unclear. CDR1 and CDR2 from the germline V gene are SGHTA and FQGTGA. Trimming cost V 3 bases and J 4 bases, with 9 bases left between them. This CDR3 spans 13 amino acids. CDR3 amino acids: CASSLGSGYGYTF. CDR3 bases: TGTGCCAGCAGCTTGGGGAGCGGCTATGGCTACACCTTC.

The chain carries TRBV7-2 and TRBJ2-1; 7 bases are a match to TRBD2. With 1 base clipped from V and 0 bases from J, the junction kept 3 bases outside the gene matches. The CDR3 is 16 residues long. Germline V gene data show CDR1 as SGHTA and CDR2 as FQGNSA. As DNA, the CDR3 is TGTGCCAGCAGCTTAGACTCGGGGGGCTCCTACAATGAGCAGTTCTTC. This encodes CASSLDSGGSYNEQFF.